This record looks at one TCR beta chain sequence and its context. The antigen remains unidentified. Library preparation (for TCRbeta) was performed with unique molecular identifiers. TCRdb ran MiXCR on the PCR reads and lists one entry per CDR3 protein. Of about 980,000 distinct CDR3 sequences detected, about 26% appear once; the ten largest clones hold roughly 27%. The sample comes from a study of T-cell reconstitution after alpha-beta-depleted transplantation in children. General observations from the study: The study reportedly traced alpha-beta T cells about two months after transplant to several hundred expanded graft clones. Surviving recipient cells, namely T cells and thymic progenitors, were the source of high day-60 TCRbeta diversity in some patients. After one year, T-cell counts and TCRbeta diversity mostly came from new T cells.

This CDR3 has 15 amino acids. Germline V gives CDR1 SGHDT, CDR2 YYEEEE. V was shortened by 0 bases and J by 2 bases, with 11 bases between the two germline ends. J is TRBJ1-2 and V is TRBV5-6; unclear D gene. The sample consisted of PBMCs, mostly from graft donor cells, taken 360 days after TCRalphabeta/CD19-depleted stem cell transplant. This sequence was found in a boy younger than two who had a stem cell transplant for SCID, so the T cells may come from the graft donor. CDR3 in DNA: TGTGCCAGCAGCTTGGCGTCAGCCGCCAACTATGGCTACACCTTC. Translation gives CASSLASAANYGYTF.